This entry lists 19 T cell receptor beta chains sequenced from one sample in a study of identical twins. In TCRdb, the 5' RACE reads were re-called with MiXCR into one record per CDR3 protein. Among about 520,000 distinct CDR3 sequences, approximately 22% were seen once, and the ten largest hold around 0.9%. These data are also associated with another study on T cells expressing NK-cell markers.

The sequencing input was CD4+ T cells sorted from blood. Receptors were obtained from a young woman in good health.

This clonotype was seen more than once but under ten times. The chain carries TRBV9 and TRBJ2-5, with 8 bases that match TRBD1. This CDR3 region has 15 residues. CDR1 is SGDLS, CDR2 YYNGEE, per germline. J lost 0 bases, V lost 4 bases, and 5 bases had no gene match. The CDR3 protein is CASSQRQGYQETQYF. CDR3 DNA: TGTGCCAGCAGCCAAAGACAGGGGTACCAAGAGACCCAGTACTTC.

A word on this clonotype: A junction end diverges from the germline sequence, so it may reflect a read error. This chain links TRBV20-1 with TRBJ2-7; TRBD2 matches at 11 bases. This CDR3 is 14 amino acids long. CDR1 DFQATT and CDR2 SNEGSKA come from the germline V gene (reference sequence). The CDR3 protein is CSARDGTSGYEQYF. The CDR3 nucleotides are TGCAGTGCAAGAGATGGGACTAGCGGCTACGAGCAGTACTTC.

This clonotype came up a few times. V usage is TRBV7-2 and J usage is TRBJ2-3, with 12 bases that match TRBD2. V shed 4 bases and J 5 bases; nucleotides not matched to a gene: 10. The CDR3 runs 17 residues. In germline, CDR1 is SGHTA, CDR2 FQGNSA. The CDR3 DNA reads TGTGCCAGCAGCTCACAACCACTAGCGGGGGGTGGAGATACGCAGTATTTT. Amino acid sequence: CASSSQPLAGGGDTQYF.

This clonotype was observed a handful of times. The V call is TRBV20-1, the J call TRBJ2-3; possible D gene TRBD2, 7 bases. Per germline, CDR1 DFQATT and CDR2 SNEGSKA (reference sequence). V was pared by 2 bases and J by 2 bases, with 14 bases between. This CDR3 region has 15 residues. The CDR3 region has the DNA TGCAGTGCTAGATTTGCGGGGGCCTACACAGATACGCAGTATTTT. Protein sequence: CSARFAGAYTDTQYF.

V is TRBV30 and J is TRBJ2-7, with a tentative D call TRBD1 (6 bases). The V end was cut by 4 bases, the J end by 0 bases, with 19 bases between. The CDR3 is made up of 16 amino acids. Germline V gene sequence: CDR1 GTSNPN, CDR2 SVGIG (reference sequence). CDR3: CAWNSKTRGSSYEQYF. The DNA of the CDR3 is TGTGCCTGGAATTCGAAAACCAGGGGTAGCTCCTACGAGCAGTACTTC.

CDR3 sequence (DNA): TGTGCCAGCAGCCAAGTTTTCAGGAGAACTGAAGCTTTCTTT. Residues: CASSQVFRRTEAFF. The gene calls are TRBV3-1 and TRBJ1-1, with D hard to call. Germline assignment: CDR1 LGHDT and CDR2 YNNKEL (reference sequence). Trimming cost V 1 base and J 5 bases, with 11 bases left between them. The CDR3 totals 14 residues.

This rearrangement joins TRBV12-3 or TRBV12-4 to TRBJ2-1; possible D gene TRBD2, 5 bases. This CDR3 is built from 14 residues. The germline V and J ends were trimmed by 3 bases and 7 bases, with 13 bases remaining between them. The CDR3 sequence is CASSFGSERNEQFF. The DNA for the CDR3 is TGTGCCAGCAGTTTTGGTTCTGAGCGGAATGAGCAGTTCTTC.

In this sample, this clonotype turned up a few times. The rearrangement uses TRBV7-9 and TRBJ2-5; 14 bases agree with TRBD2. The junction had 2 bases not matched to a gene; V was cut back by 0 bases and J by 2 bases. There are 17 residues in the CDR3. In germline, CDR1 is SEHNR, CDR2 FQNEAQ (reference sequence). The chain's CDR3 is CASSLAGTSGRQETQYF. CDR3 coding DNA: TGTGCCAGCAGCTTAGCCGGGACTAGCGGGAGACAAGAGACCCAGTACTTC. Variable domain in full (rest from reference TRBV7-9 and TRBJ2-5): DTGVSQNPRHKITKRGQNVTFRCDPISEHNRLYWYRQTLGQGPEFLTYFQNEAQLEKSRLLSDRFSAERPKGSFSTLEIQRTEQGDSAMYLCASSLAGTSGRQETQYFGPGTRLLVL.

There are a few counts of this clonotype. V and J are TRBV5-1 and TRBJ2-1, with 8 positions matching TRBD1. Germline V lookup: CDR1 SGHRS, CDR2 YFSETQ. CDR3 size: 12 residues. Trimming cost V 5 bases and J 5 bases; bases outside gene matches: 0. CDR3 coding DNA: TGCGCCAGCAGACAGGGGGACAATGAGCAGTTCTTC. This codes for CASRQGDNEQFF.

V is TRBV5-1 and J is TRBJ2-2; TRBD2 matches 8 bases. CDR1 and CDR2 (germline): SGHRS, YFSETQ. Germline trimming cut 6 bases from V and 6 bases from J; bases unmatched to any gene: 4. The CDR3 is 13 amino acids. The CDR3 sequence is CASNSGDPGELFF. The CDR3 bases are TGCGCCAGCAATAGCGGGGACCCCGGGGAGCTGTTTTTT.

V is TRBV5-1 and J is TRBJ2-3; no clear D. Germline CDR1 reads SGHRS; CDR2 reads YFSETQ. Trimming took 6 bases from V and 1 from J, leaving 12 bases between them. This CDR3 comprises 14 residues. CDR3 bases: TGCGCCAGCACCAGCCGTGGGGGCACAGATACGCAGTATTTT. As protein: CASTSRGGTDTQYF.

There are a few counts of this clonotype. The V and J genes are TRBV6-5 and TRBJ1-6; no clear D gene. Per germline, CDR1 MNHEY and CDR2 SVGAGI. Trimming pared 0 bases from V and 10 bases from J, leaving 13 bases between. The CDR3 loop spans 15 amino acids. CDR3 loop: CASSYSLQDPSPLHF. The CDR3 DNA reads TGTGCCAGCAGTTACTCCCTCCAGGACCCATCACCCCTCCACTTT.

This clonotype was observed a handful of times. The J gene is TRBJ2-5, the V gene TRBV5-1, with D tentatively TRBD2 (5 bases). V was trimmed by 0 bases and J by 3 bases, leaving 6 bases between them. The germline CDR1 and CDR2 sequences are SGHRS and YFSETQ. CDR3 size: 13 residues. Written as DNA, the CDR3 is TGCGCCAGCAGCTTGGTCGGGAAAGAGACCCAGTACTTC. Translated: CASSLVGKETQYF.

The chain uses TRBV6-1 and TRBJ1-6; weak D call: TRBD1 (5 bases). The CDR3 is 15 residues long. Germline values: CDR1 MNHNS, CDR2 SASEGT. With 5 bases removed from V and 7 bases from J, the gap between germline ends came to 15 bases. The CDR3 bases are TGTGCCAGCAGTAGGGGCCTAACGTTGAATTCACCCCTCCACTTT. Translating it yields CASSRGLTLNSPLHF.

The chain links TRBV10-3 to TRBJ2-3; 10 bases map to TRBD1. CDR1 ENHRY and CDR2 SYGVKD come from the germline V gene. V was clipped by 11 bases and J by 1 base; unmatched bases: 9. This CDR3 has 15 amino acids. The DNA of the CDR3 is TGTGCCTCCTCAACCGGACAGGGGGGCACAGATACGCAGTATTTT. It is translated as CASSTGQGGTDTQYF.

In this sample, this clonotype turned up a few times. In DNA, the CDR3 is TGCAGTGCTAGAGTGGGTTACACTGAAGCTTTCTTT. It is translated as CSARVGYTEAFF. This sequence joins TRBV20-1 and TRBJ1-1; no firm D call. The V gene's germline CDR1 is DFQATT and CDR2 SNEGSKA (reference sequence). V gave up 1 base and J gave up 3 bases, with 6 bases separating them. The CDR3 length is 12 residues.

This chain uses TRBV11-1 with TRBJ1-1; maybe TRBD1 (6 bases). V lost 4 bases to trimming and J lost 3 bases, with 24 bases between them. The germline V gene encodes CDR1 SGHAT and CDR2 FQDESV (reference sequence). The CDR3 sequence is 18 residues long. Written as DNA, the CDR3 is TGTGCCAGCAGCTCTTGGGGTGGGGGCCACAACCTTTACACTGAAGCTTTCTTT. Its protein is CASSSWGGGHNLYTEAFF.

This chain connects TRBV12-3 or TRBV12-4 to TRBJ1-3, with a weak D call TRBD1 (5 bases). V was shortened by 6 bases and J by 8 bases, with 11 bases between the two germline ends. The CDR3 runs to 12 residues. The DNA for the CDR3 is TGTGCCAGCAGCCCCCAGGGATACACCATATATTTT. It codes for CASSPQGYTIYF.

This clonotype came up many times. This rearrangement joins TRBV5-1 to TRBJ2-1; D is unresolved. The CDR3 is 17 residues long. V shed 0 bases and J shed 7 bases, with 20 bases lying between them. Looked up from germline, CDR1 is SGHRS and CDR2 is YFSETQ. CDR3 bases: TGCGCCAGCAGCTTGGTTCGTCTAGGTCTAGGCCGGAATGAGCAGTTCTTC. Translated: CASSLVRLGLGRNEQFF.